The T cell receptor beta chain under discussion was sequenced for a study of blood T cell repertoires in COVID-19 (dated by TCRdb to the early 2020s). Looking at the study overall: Samples covering the acute and convalescent phases of COVID-19 were provided by collaborators in the United States, Italy and Spain. The material from the prospective study consisted of cDNA or gDNA derived from T cells, B-cell-depleted T cells, or PBMCs. Subjects who had been exposed to COVID-19, were actively infected with it, or had recovered from it provided the deeply sampled blood TCRbeta repertoires that made up the dataset. The repertoires were released in a freely available public database meant as a resource for research on the immune response to SARS-CoV-2. The samples were drawn from two sources: the first 160 participants of the ongoing ImmuneRACE study, and fewer than 1,500 subjects contributed by 6 global collaborators. The sample metadata nearly always contained a de-identified subject ID, COVID-19 status, age in years and sex. Where HLA class I and class II types were available, the types were taken from metadata supplied by the sample provider, not from assay-based typing.

Enrolling through a virtual design, the prospective study's participants ranged in age from roughly 18 to 89 years and lived across about two dozen United States geographic areas. In the prospective study, cohorts were assigned on the basis of participant-reported clinical history obtained from a screening survey and a study questionnaire. ImmuneRACE Cohort 3 recovered participants were defined by two consecutive negative NP/OP PCR tests, healthcare professional clearance, or symptom resolution. In the prospective study, mobile phlebotomists collected whole blood, serum and a nasopharyngeal or oropharyngeal swab from each participant. Additional blood draws and questionnaires over an approximately two-month period could optionally be provided by prospective study participants. Before DNA extraction, blood samples from the prospective study were shipped at room temperature or frozen. The immunoSEQ Assay, a bias-controlled multiplex PCR, was used to amplify TCRbeta CDR3 regions from genomic DNA. Turning to the authors' computational methods: Within the assay, amplification of reference gene primers was used to estimate how many nucleated cells each sample contained. To quantify the absolute abundance of each unique TCRbeta CDR3 rearrangement, sequence reads were collapsed and filtered. For each sample, productive Simpson clonality was calculated as the square root of Simpson's diversity index across productive rearrangements. TCRdb took this table from immuneACCESS and kept in-frame rearrangements with V and J called. Such tables lack part of the clones; where checked against another copy, unresolved V genes explain under half of the gap, and the rest is unexplained. The D gene and trimming were derived from the DNA, and the V and J assignments and clone size from that table. Present in this sample are 270,000 or so clones, about 89% of which were seen just once. The ten top clones hold roughly 2.6% of the sample.

For this clone: Its antigen is not yet known. Per-base quality was not reported, and no clone a single base away is much larger than it.

The investigation overall reported the following: The amount of clinical and demographic metadata varied by source and participant and was provided uncurated.

The origin of this receptor is a woman under 30 who had recovered from COVID-19. Sequences were obtained from PBMCs or T cells enriched from blood (not recorded which).

The CDR3 amino acid sequence is: CASSQIGGELSEKLFF. The bases read TGCGCCAGCAGCCAGATAGGTGGGGAGTTAAGTGAAAAACTGTTTTTT. Recombination connected TRBV4-1 to TRBJ1-4; no confident D gene assignment can be made. The CDR3 numbers 16 residues from cysteine through phenylalanine. Just the 48-base CDR3 DNA is kept, in frame starting at base 1. Via the germline V gene, CDR1 is MGHRA and CDR2 YSYEKL. V lost 3 bases and J lost 7 bases; the stretch between them is 18 bases long.